The 11 T cell receptor beta chains listed next were all sequenced from one sample in a study of CD8 T cells in Susac syndrome. When the RNA was reverse transcribed, random hexamers were used with an input of 0.5 to 1 ug. MiXCR, run by TCRdb on the immunoSEQ multiplex PCR reads, gives a single entry per CDR3 protein. The sample has 110,000 or so distinct CDR3 sequences; around nine tenths are singletons. The sequencing input was CD4+ T cells from PBMCs. The receptor set was obtained from a human donor in good health.

The sample holds one count of this clonotype. J is TRBJ1-5 and V is TRBV5-5; D may be TRBD1 (5 bases). The CDR3 length is 14 residues. CDR1 and CDR2 (germline): SGHKS, YYEKEE (reference sequence). The ends were cut back, 0 bases at V and 8 bases at J, with 12 bases in the middle. CDR3 sequence reads: CASSLAQGYKPQHF. The CDR3 coding sequence is TGTGCCAGCAGCTTGGCTCAGGGATACAAGCCCCAGCATTTT.

The rearrangement joins TRBV2 to TRBJ1-5; tentatively, D is TRBD1 (6 bases). The CDR3 is 13 residues long. Trimming stripped 5 bases from V and 7 bases from J, with 12 bases between. Germline V gives CDR1 SNHLY, CDR2 FYNNEI. The CDR3: CASSPGEGQPQHF. The CDR3 DNA sequence: TGTGCCAGCAGTCCAGGGGAGGGACAGCCCCAGCATTTT.

This rearrangement joins TRBV12-3 or TRBV12-4 to TRBJ2-2; 8 nucleotides agree with TRBD2. The ends lost 7 bases at V and 4 bases at J; junction bases unmatched: 17. The CDR3 covers 18 residues. The CDR3: CASTPSAGGEAFTGELFF. The CDR3 DNA sequence: TGTGCCAGCACCCCATCTGCCGGGGGGGAGGCCTTCACCGGGGAGCTGTTTTTT.

This rearrangement joins TRBV7-2 to TRBJ1-5; D unresolved. The V gene lost 2 bases and the J gene lost 0 bases, with 11 bases spanning the gap. Per germline, CDR1 SGHTA and CDR2 FQGNSA. This CDR3 contains 16 residues. CDR3 sequence: CASSLFAGVSNQPQHF. In DNA, the CDR3 is TGTGCCAGCAGCTTATTCGCCGGCGTTAGCAATCAGCCCCAGCATTTT.

The J gene is TRBJ2-7, the V gene TRBV20-1; 13 positions agree with TRBD2. This CDR3 has 15 amino acids. After removal of 3 bases from V and 3 bases from J, the junction contained 5 bases not matched to a gene. Per the germline V gene, CDR1 is DFQATT and CDR2 is SNEGSKA (reference sequence). Written as DNA, the CDR3 is TGCAGTGCTAGTGGGGGACTAGCGGGGATCTACGAGCAGTACTTC. Its protein is CSASGGLAGIYEQYF.

V usage is TRBV12-5 and J usage is TRBJ2-2, with D perhaps TRBD1 (6 bases). Germline V gene lookup returns CDR1 LGHNT and CDR2 FRNRAP. The V end lost 6 bases, the J end lost 6 bases, and 20 bases lay between the germline ends. The length of the CDR3 is 16 residues. The CDR3 protein is CASGAGTRSFPGELFF. Here the CDR3 DNA reads TGTGCTAGTGGGGCCGGGACACGTTCGTTTCCCGGGGAGCTGTTTTTT.

The chain carries TRBV29-1 and TRBJ2-7; D assignment may be TRBD1 or TRBD2 (5 bases each). Germline CDR1 SQVTM, CDR2 ANQGSEA. This CDR3 is 11 amino acids long. V gave up 0 bases and J gave up 13 bases, with 13 bases separating them. CDR3 sequence (DNA): TGCAGCGTTGAAGATGCCGGGGCTATCTACTTC. The encoded protein is CSVEDAGAIYF.

V gene TRBV4-3 combines with J gene TRBJ2-1; 7 bases are shared with TRBD1. The germline CDR1 and CDR2 sequences are LGHNA and YSLEER. The CDR3 extends over 17 amino acids. V shed 0 bases, J shed 8 bases, and the junction held 13 bases outside the gene matches. The CDR3 sequence: CASSQDAGRGYVDEQFF. The CDR3 DNA follows: TGCGCCAGCAGCCAAGATGCCGGCAGGGGGTATGTGGATGAGCAGTTCTTC.

CDR3 sequence (DNA): TGTGCCAGCAGCTGGGACCCCGGGGGAGTCGGGGAGCTGTTTTTT. Protein product: CASSWDPGGVGELFF. This rearrangement joins TRBV9 to TRBJ2-2; D perhaps matches TRBD2 (6 bases). CDR1 is SGDLS, CDR2 YYNGEE, per germline. The CDR3 has 15 amino acids. The V gene lost 4 bases and the J gene lost 7 bases, with 17 bases spanning the gap.

The chain joins TRBV5-1 to TRBJ2-1; TRBD2 matches at 7 bases. The V segment lost 6 bases and the J segment 5 bases; nucleotides outside the gene matches: 8. Germline CDR1 and CDR2: SGHRS and YFSETQ. CDR3 size: 14 residues. In DNA form, the CDR3 reads TGCGCCAGCACCGGGGACTATACCCACAATGAGCAGTTCTTC. This codes for CASTGDYTHNEQFF. The full variable domain, in which reference TRBV5-1 and TRBJ2-1 provide the parts outside the CDR3, is KAGVTQTPRYLIKTRGQQVTLSCSPISGHRSVSWYQQTPGQGLQFLFEYFSETQRNKGNFPGRFSGRQFSNSRSEMNVSTLELGDSALYLCASTGDYTHNEQFFGPGTRLTVL.

DNA of the CDR3: TGTGCCAGCAGCCCCGGACAGTATAATGAAAAACTGTTTTTT. It translates to CASSPGQYNEKLFF. This chain joins TRBV7-9 and TRBJ1-4; D is perhaps TRBD1 (6 bases). Germline values: CDR1 SEHNR, CDR2 FQNEAQ (reference sequence). Trimming removed 5 bases at V and 4 bases at J, with 11 bases between. This CDR3 contains 14 residues.